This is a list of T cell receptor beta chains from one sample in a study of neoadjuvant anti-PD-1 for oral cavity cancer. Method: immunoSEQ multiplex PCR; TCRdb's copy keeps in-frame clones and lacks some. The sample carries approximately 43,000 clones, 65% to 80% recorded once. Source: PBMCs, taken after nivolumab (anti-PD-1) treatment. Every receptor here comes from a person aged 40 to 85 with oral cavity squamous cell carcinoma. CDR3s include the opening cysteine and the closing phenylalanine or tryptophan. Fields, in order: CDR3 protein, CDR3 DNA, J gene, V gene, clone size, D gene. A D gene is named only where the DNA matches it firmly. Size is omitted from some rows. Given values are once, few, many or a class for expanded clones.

CDR3: CASSHPTGFNTEAFF
DNA: TGCGCCAGCAGCCACCCGACAGGATTTAACACTGAAGCTTTCTTT
J: TRBJ1-1
V: TRBV4-1
size: NA
D: NA

CDR3: CASSVVQGMYTEAFF
DNA: TGTGCCAGCAGCGTAGTTCAGGGCATGTATACTGAAGCTTTCTTT
J: TRBJ1-1
V: TRBV9
size: NA
D: NA

CDR3: CATSHRGAGELFF
DNA: TGTGCCACCAGCCATCGTGGGGCCGGGGAGCTGTTTTTT
J: TRBJ2-2
V: TRBV15
size: NA
D: NA

CDR3: CASSWGDSTSDYGYTF
DNA: TGCGCCAGCAGCTGGGGGGACAGTACTTCTGACTATGGCTACACCTTC
J: TRBJ1-2
V: TRBV5-1
size: NA
D: TRBD1

CDR3: CASSLGGTGRFNEQFF
DNA: TGTGCCAGCAGCTTGGGAGGGACAGGAAGGTTCAATGAGCAGTTCTTC
J: TRBJ2-1
V: TRBV11-2
size: NA
D: NA

CDR3: CASGQDRGNSPLHF
DNA: TGCGCCAGCGGCCAGGACAGGGGTAATTCACCCCTCCACTTT
J: TRBJ1-6
V: TRBV10-2
size: few
D: TRBD1

CDR3: CAWSPMGGDYGYTF
DNA: TGTGCCTGGAGTCCTATGGGGGGCGACTATGGCTACACCTTC
J: TRBJ1-2
V: TRBV30
size: few
D: NA

CDR3: CASSLENRGGGYTF
DNA: TGCGCCAGCAGCTTGGAAAACAGGGGTGGTGGCTACACCTTC
J: TRBJ1-2
V: TRBV5-1
size: NA
D: TRBD1

CDR3: CASSPLSENTEAFF
DNA: TGTGCCAGCTCACCTCTGAGTGAGAACACTGAAGCTTTCTTT
J: TRBJ1-1
V: TRBV18
size: NA
D: NA

CDR3: CSGTPTGGAYGYTF
DNA: TGCAGCGGAACCCCGACAGGGGGGGCCTATGGCTACACCTTC
J: TRBJ1-2
V: TRBV29-1
size: NA
D: TRBD1

CDR3: CASSLGTGPYEQYF
DNA: TGTGCCAGCAGTTTAGGGACAGGCCCCTACGAGCAGTACTTC
J: TRBJ2-7
V: TRBV27
size: NA
D: TRBD1

CDR3: CASSHGLSGANYEQYF
DNA: TGTGCCAGCAGCCACGGACTTAGCGGGGCGAACTACGAGCAGTACTTC
J: TRBJ2-7
V: TRBV5-5
size: NA
D: TRBD2

CDR3: CASSPRATANSGANVLTF
DNA: TGCGCCAGCAGCCCCAGGGCTACAGCTAACTCTGGGGCCAACGTCCTGACTTTC
J: TRBJ2-6
V: TRBV5-1
size: NA
D: NA

CDR3: CASSDSPGVTYGYTF
DNA: TGTGCCAGCAGTGACTCCCCAGGGGTTACCTATGGCTACACCTTC
J: TRBJ1-2
V: TRBV6-4
size: NA
D: NA

CDR3: CASSQRFFGTGPPETQYF
DNA: TGTGCCAGCAGCCAACGCTTCTTTGGGACGGGCCCTCCGGAGACCCAGTACTTC
J: TRBJ2-5
V: TRBV14
size: NA
D: NA

CDR3: CAISEIGGEQYF
DNA: TGTGCCATCAGTGAAATAGGGGGTGAGCAGTACTTC
J: TRBJ2-7
V: TRBV10-3
size: NA
D: NA

CDR3: CASSLELSGSVMNTEAFF
DNA: TGTGCCAGCAGCTTAGAGTTGTCGGGCAGCGTAATGAACACTGAAGCTTTCTTT
J: TRBJ1-1
V: TRBV7-8
size: NA
D: NA

CDR3: CASSLGGTGNTEAFF
DNA: TGTGCCAGCAGCTTAGGAGGGACAGGGAACACTGAAGCTTTCTTT
J: TRBJ1-1
V: TRBV5-4
size: NA
D: TRBD1

CDR3: CATSRDNPNEQFF
DNA: TGTGCCACCAGCAGAGATAACCCCAATGAGCAGTTCTTC
J: TRBJ2-1
V: TRBV15
size: NA
D: NA

CDR3: CASSLYRSPEYF
DNA: TGTGCCAGCAGCTTGTACAGGTCACCGGAGTACTTC
J: TRBJ2-4
V: TRBV5-8
size: NA
D: NA

CDR3: CASSPPPRDLNSPLHF
DNA: TGTGCCAGTAGTCCTCCCCCCCGGGACCTAAATTCACCCCTCCACTTT
J: TRBJ1-6
V: TRBV19
size: NA
D: NA

CDR3: CASSGVTGEKLFF
DNA: TGCGCCAGCAGCGGCGTTACAGGGGAAAAACTGTTTTTT
J: TRBJ1-4
V: TRBV5-1
size: NA
D: NA

CDR3: CASSEYADTQYF
DNA: TGTGCCAGCAGTGAATATGCAGATACGCAGTATTTT
J: TRBJ2-3
V: TRBV2
size: few
D: NA

CDR3: CASTRAETGSMGYTF
DNA: TGTGCCAGCACCCGGGCCGAGACAGGGAGCATGGGCTACACCTTC
J: TRBJ1-2
V: TRBV7-9
size: NA
D: TRBD1

CDR3: CASRPPGQANSPLHF
DNA: TGTGCCAGCAGACCACCGGGACAGGCCAATTCACCCCTCCACTTT
J: TRBJ1-6
V: TRBV6-6
size: NA
D: TRBD1

CDR3: CASSLEQGAAYEQYF
DNA: TGTGCCAGCAGCTTAGAACAGGGGGCCGCCTACGAGCAGTACTTC
J: TRBJ2-7
V: TRBV7-7
size: NA
D: TRBD1

CDR3: CASRGTGMSYEQYF
DNA: TGCGCCAGCAGGGGTACAGGGATGTCCTACGAGCAGTACTTC
J: TRBJ2-7
V: TRBV5-1
size: NA
D: NA

CDR3: CASSLGQGLSGTEAFF
DNA: TGTGCCAGCAGCCTCGGACAGGGGCTAAGTGGCACTGAAGCTTTCTTT
J: TRBJ1-1
V: TRBV7-8
size: NA
D: TRBD1

CDR3: CASSSGLAADTQYF
DNA: TGTGCCAGCAGTTCAGGACTAGCGGCAGATACGCAGTATTTT
J: TRBJ2-3
V: TRBV6-5
size: NA
D: TRBD2

CDR3: CASSIGQGRAISYEQYF
DNA: TGCGCCAGCAGCATTGGACAGGGGAGGGCTATCTCCTACGAGCAGTACTTC
J: TRBJ2-7
V: TRBV5-1
size: once
D: TRBD1

CDR3: CAISPSIGGLSNQPQHF
DNA: TGTGCCATCAGTCCGAGTATCGGAGGCCTTAGCAATCAGCCCCAGCATTTT
J: TRBJ1-5
V: TRBV10-3
size: once
D: NA

CDR3: CASSPQVDTQYF
DNA: TGTGCCAGCAGCCCTCAAGTAGATACGCAGTATTTT
J: TRBJ2-3
V: TRBV7-8
size: NA
D: NA

CDR3: CASSTDGLNEQFF
DNA: TGCGCCAGCAGCACGGACGGTCTTAATGAGCAGTTCTTC
J: TRBJ2-1
V: TRBV5-1
size: NA
D: NA

CDR3: CASSQGEGAHTF
DNA: TGTGCCAGCAGCCAAGGCGAGGGTGCCCACACCTTC
J: TRBJ1-2
V: TRBV4-2
size: NA
D: NA

CDR3: CASRLAGGPDEQYF
DNA: TGTGCCAGCAGGTTAGCGGGAGGGCCCGACGAGCAGTACTTC
J: TRBJ2-7
V: TRBV28
size: NA
D: TRBD2

CDR3: CASSPGTGGYNEQFF
DNA: TGTGCCAGTAGCCCCGGGACAGGGGGCTACAATGAGCAGTTCTTC
J: TRBJ2-1
V: TRBV19
size: NA
D: TRBD1

CDR3: CASSDPQGFGYTF
DNA: TGCGCCAGCAGCGACCCACAGGGGTTTGGCTACACCTTC
J: TRBJ1-2
V: TRBV4-1
size: NA
D: TRBD1

CDR3: CASSTGRVGELFF
DNA: TGTGCCAGCAGTACAGGGCGGGTCGGGGAGCTGTTTTTT
J: TRBJ2-2
V: TRBV27
size: NA
D: NA

CDR3: CASNSLRNTEAFF
DNA: TGTGCCAGTAACAGCCTCAGGAACACTGAAGCTTTCTTT
J: TRBJ1-1
V: TRBV19
size: few
D: NA

CDR3: CASSTPASGRMYEQYF
DNA: TGTGCCAGCAGTACCCCGGCTAGCGGGAGGATGTACGAGCAGTACTTC
J: TRBJ2-7
V: TRBV28
size: NA
D: TRBD2

CDR3: CASGLQGAGDTEAFF
DNA: TGCGCCAGCGGATTACAGGGGGCGGGGGACACTGAAGCTTTCTTT
J: TRBJ1-1
V: TRBV5-1
size: NA
D: TRBD1

CDR3: CSVIPASGDLNKQYF
DNA: TGCAGCGTGATCCCAGCTAGCGGGGACCTTAACAAGCAGTACTTC
J: TRBJ2-7
V: TRBV29-1
size: NA
D: TRBD2

CDR3: CASGPGQSSYNEQFF
DNA: TGTGCTAGTGGGCCCGGACAGAGCTCCTACAATGAGCAGTTCTTC
J: TRBJ2-1
V: TRBV12-5
size: NA
D: NA

CDR3: CASSPPSLGETQYF
DNA: TGTGCCAGCAGCCCTCCTAGCTTGGGGGAGACCCAGTACTTC
J: TRBJ2-5
V: TRBV28
size: NA
D: NA

CDR3: CASSDGRLHQPQHF
DNA: TGCGCCAGCAGTGACGGCAGGCTCCATCAGCCCCAGCATTTT
J: TRBJ1-5
V: TRBV10-2
size: NA
D: NA

CDR3: CASSQSSAKYQETQYF
DNA: TGTGCCAGCAGCCAATCTAGCGCTAAGTACCAAGAGACCCAGTACTTC
J: TRBJ2-5
V: TRBV11-3
size: NA
D: NA

CDR3: CASSLEGSSGHTQYF
DNA: TGTGCCAGCAGCTTGGAGGGTAGCTCAGGCCATACGCAGTATTTT
J: TRBJ2-3
V: TRBV5-6
size: once
D: NA

CDR3: CASRGILAGEKNIQYF
DNA: TGTGCCAGCAGGGGGATACTAGCGGGAGAAAAAAACATTCAGTACTTC
J: TRBJ2-4
V: TRBV2
size: NA
D: TRBD2

CDR3: CASSPIQGTEAFF
DNA: TGTGCCAGCAGCCCAATCCAGGGGACTGAAGCTTTCTTT
J: TRBJ1-1
V: TRBV6-1
size: NA
D: NA

CDR3: CAWSVSRQPQHF
DNA: TGTGCCTGGAGTGTATCACGTCAGCCCCAGCATTTT
J: TRBJ1-5
V: TRBV30
size: NA
D: NA

CDR3: CASSSNTGTPLHF
DNA: TGTGCCAGCAGCTCCAATACAGGGACACCCCTCCACTTT
J: TRBJ1-6
V: TRBV11-2
size: NA
D: NA

CDR3: CASSPPNPRGAEAFF
DNA: TGTGCCAGCTCACCACCAAATCCCCGGGGGGCTGAAGCTTTCTTT
J: TRBJ1-1
V: TRBV18
size: NA
D: NA

CDR3: CATSRWGGNTEAFF
DNA: TGTGCCACCAGCAGGTGGGGCGGGAACACTGAAGCTTTCTTT
J: TRBJ1-1
V: TRBV15
size: once
D: NA

CDR3: CASSLQGPPHGYTF
DNA: TGTGCCAGCAGTTTACAGGGGCCCCCCCATGGCTACACCTTC
J: TRBJ1-2
V: TRBV28
size: NA
D: NA